A single sample is the source of the 6 T cell receptor beta chains below, sequenced in a study of T cells after yellow fever vaccination. Via MiXCR, TCRdb re-called the 5' RACE reads, giving one row per CDR3 protein. The repertoire holds hundreds of thousands of distinct CDR3 sequences, with 8.5% to 10% as singletons. The source was PBMCs, collected on the day of the first yellow fever vaccination. All receptors derive from a man between 18 and 35 years old who received the YFV17D yellow fever vaccine.

This clonotype was recorded a few times. The rearrangement joins TRBV7-9 to TRBJ1-1; D gene ambiguous. CDR3 size: 12 residues. V shed 5 bases and J shed 5 bases, with 9 bases lying between them. Germline V gives CDR1 SEHNR, CDR2 FQNEAQ (reference sequence). CDR3 in DNA: TGTGCCAGCAGCCCGAGCTGGACTGAAGCTTTCTTT. As protein: CASSPSWTEAFF.

In regard to this clonotype: One end of the junction varies from germline; a read error may be responsible. The chain recombines TRBV5-6 with TRBJ2-1; 9 bases match TRBD2. CDR1 is SGHDT, CDR2 YYEEEE, per germline. The CDR3 is 18 amino acids. The CDR3 loop is CASGLMTSGGSSYNEQFF. CDR3 in DNA: TGTGCCAGCGGCTTGATGACTAGCGGCGGGAGCTCCTACAATGAGCAGTTCTTC.

The rearrangement joins TRBV5-5 to TRBJ2-7, with D perhaps matching TRBD2 (5 bases). This CDR3 region has 13 residues. Germline values: CDR1 SGHKS, CDR2 YYEKEE (reference sequence). Trimming took 0 bases from V and 9 from J, leaving 13 bases between them. The CDR3 DNA reads as TGTGCCAGCAGCTTGGGTCCCGTTGGAGGGCAGTACGTC. It translates to CASSLGPVGGQYV.

V usage is TRBV30 and J usage is TRBJ2-3; D gene unclear. Germline CDR1 and CDR2: GTSNPN and SVGIG (reference sequence). V lost 0 bases, J lost 0 bases, and 1 base lay in between. The CDR3 is 12 residues long. The CDR3, as DNA: TGTGCCTGGAGTGTAAGCACAGATACGCAGTATTTT. This encodes CAWSVSTDTQYF.

The chain joins TRBV7-2 to TRBJ1-6; possible D gene TRBD1, 5 bases. V was trimmed by 5 bases and J by 10 bases, leaving 24 bases between them. Germline V gene sequence: CDR1 SGHTA, CDR2 FQGNSA. CDR3 length: 17 residues. The CDR3 DNA is TGTGCCAGCAGCACAGGTCCCCCGGCCTCTAATGGATCACCCCTCCACTTT. Its protein product is CASSTGPPASNGSPLHF.

The V and J genes are TRBV25-1 and TRBJ2-7; D may correspond to TRBD1 or TRBD2 (5 bases each). Germline assignment: CDR1 MGHDK and CDR2 SYGVNS. This CDR3 has 16 residues. Trimming removed 1 base at V and 4 bases at J, with 17 bases between. The CDR3 DNA reads TGTGCCAGCAGTGAATTTGTCGCCAGGGAGACATACGAGCAGTACTTC. Its protein is CASSEFVARETYEQYF.